Listed here are 22 T cell receptor beta chains from one sample, sequenced in a study of blood T cells in healthy people across ages. A second PCR of roughly 7 to 11 cycles used a sample-barcoded 5' primer and a J-beta primer mix. TCRdb re-called the 5' RACE reads through MiXCR, storing one row per CDR3 protein. The sample has roughly 1,100,000 distinct CDR3 sequences, under 30% seen once; the top ten hold about 0.72%. Another study also made use of these data, one on T cells of mothers and their children.

Sequencing was carried out using blood. These receptors were collected from a girl aged 2-10 years in good health.

This clonotype was found a few times. The chain employs TRBV5-1 and TRBJ2-4, with TRBD1 identical over 9 bases. Germline-derived CDR1 and CDR2 are SGHRS and YFSETQ. The CDR3 length is 14 residues. Trimming took 0 bases from V and 8 from J; bases not matched to a gene: 3. Written as DNA, the CDR3 is TGCGCCAGCAGCTTGGACAGGGGGCTAGACATTCAGTACTTC. This encodes CASSLDRGLDIQYF.

The table lists this clonotype with a few counts. V and J are TRBV20-1 and TRBJ2-5; weak D call: TRBD2 (5 bases). The end of the DNA is better explained by TRBJ2-7, so the J call may be wrong. CDR3 length: 13 amino acids. Germline loops: CDR1 DFQATT, CDR2 SNEGSKA (reference sequence). The chain's CDR3 is CSALSDRSYEQYF. In nucleotides, the CDR3 is TGCAGTGCTCTTAGCGACCGCTCCTACGAGCAGTACTTC.

This clonotype was detected a few times. The chain joins TRBV11-1 to TRBJ2-1; no reliable D call. Germline V lookup: CDR1 SGHAT, CDR2 FQDESV (reference sequence). The length of the CDR3 is 13 residues. V gave up 4 bases and J gave up 6 bases, with 10 bases separating them. The CDR3 nucleotides read TGTGCCAGCAGCTACGACTTGGCCAATGAGCAGTTCTTC. Translating it yields CASSYDLANEQFF.

This clonotype was detected a few times. The rearrangement uses TRBV5-1 and TRBJ2-5; 10 bases agree with TRBD1. Germline CDR1 reads SGHRS; CDR2 reads YFSETQ. The CDR3 runs to 14 residues. Losses at the gene ends were 4 bases for V and 5 bases for J; bases not matched to a gene: 5. CDR3 DNA sequence: TGCGCCAGCAGCCCGGGACAGGGGACGGAGACCCAGTACTTC. It encodes CASSPGQGTETQYF.

CDR3 loop: CASTGDENTGELFF. The CDR3 nucleotides are TGTGCCAGCACGGGGGATGAGAACACCGGGGAGCTGTTTTTT. The chain employs TRBV25-1 and TRBJ2-2; the D gene is possibly TRBD2 (6 bases). The CDR3 length is 14 residues. Germline V gives CDR1 MGHDK, CDR2 SYGVNS. The V gene lost 7 bases and the J gene lost 1 base, with 10 bases spanning the gap.

The chain couples TRBV7-2 to TRBJ2-1; TRBD2 matches at 7 bases. Germline loops: CDR1 SGHTA, CDR2 FQGNSA. CDR3 length: 15 residues. With V trimmed by 5 bases and J by 2 bases, 6 bases remained unmatched. The CDR3 nucleotides read TGTGCCAGCAGCCCCGTTAGCGGGCCCTACAATGAGCAGTTCTTC. It is translated as CASSPVSGPYNEQFF.

Note on this clonotype: At one of its ends the junction is not consistent with the germline gene, which may arise from a read error. The CDR3 reads CASSSLARTSGSVGETQYF. For the CDR3, the DNA is TGTGCTAGCAGCTCGTTAGCAAGGACTAGCGGGAGTGTCGGAGAGACCCAGTACTTC. This chain links TRBV7-7 with TRBJ2-5, with 13 bases that match TRBD2. The CDR3 contains 19 residues. Germline V gene data show CDR1 as SSHAT and CDR2 as FNYEAQ (reference sequence).

This clonotype was counted a few times. J is TRBJ2-1 and V is TRBV20-1; D may be TRBD2 (5 bases). Gene TRBJ2-7 matches the end of the DNA better, so the J call may be wrong. This CDR3 has 16 amino acids. The germline gives CDR1 DFQATT, CDR2 SNEGSKA (reference sequence). In DNA, the CDR3 is TGCAGTGCTAGAGACAGTGCGGGCGAAAGCTCCTACGAGCAGTACTTC. Residues: CSARDSAGESSYEQYF.

This clonotype was observed a few times. This chain joins TRBV11-1 and TRBJ2-1; TRBD1 might be the D (6 bases). Trimming took off 5 bases at V and 8 bases at J, with 19 bases between the two ends. Per germline, CDR1 SGHAT and CDR2 FQDESV (reference sequence). This CDR3 contains 15 residues. The CDR3 here is CASSLGHIEGDEQFF. CDR3 nucleotide sequence: TGTGCCAGCAGCCTGGGACATATTGAGGGCGATGAGCAGTTCTTC.

CDR3 nucleotide sequence: TGTGCCAGTAGTACATGGACGGACGCCTACGAGCAGTACTTC. Translated, it gives CASSTWTDAYEQYF. The chain employs TRBV19 and TRBJ2-1; D remains unclear. The DNA end is a closer match to TRBJ2-7, so the J assignment may be wrong. Germline CDR1 is LNHDA and CDR2 is SQIVND (reference sequence). There are 14 residues in the CDR3.

This clonotype appeared many times. The gene calls are TRBV4-3 and TRBJ2-1; D may correspond to TRBD1 or TRBD2 (5 bases each). Germline assignment: CDR1 LGHNA and CDR2 YSLEER. CDR3 size: 14 residues. V lost 1 base, J lost 9 bases, and 13 bases lay in between. The CDR3 protein is CASSQVGPTGEQFF. The CDR3, as DNA: TGCGCCAGCAGCCAAGTGGGACCCACAGGTGAGCAGTTCTTC.

The CDR3 sequence is CASSAIQGFTEAFF. The CDR3 bases are TGTGCCAGCAGCGCCATACAGGGCTTCACTGAAGCTTTCTTT. V is TRBV9 and J is TRBJ1-1, with D possibly being TRBD1 (6 bases). Per germline, CDR1 SGDLS and CDR2 YYNGEE. The CDR3 is made up of 14 amino acids. Trimming stripped 3 bases from V and 4 bases from J, with 13 bases between.

V usage is TRBV4-1 and J usage is TRBJ2-5; TRBD2 aligns across 8 bases. The V gene's germline CDR1 is MGHRA and CDR2 YSYEKL. The ends lost 1 base at V and 9 bases at J; junction bases unmatched: 19. The CDR3 loop spans 18 amino acids. The DNA of the CDR3 is TGCGCCAGCAGCCAAGTGGTCAATCGGCAGGGATTGCGGGAGGCCCAGTACTTC. This encodes CASSQVVNRQGLREAQYF.

Ten or more counts support this clonotype. CDR3 sequence: CASSGDAYNSPLHF. The CDR3 DNA sequence: TGTGCCAGCTCCGGGGACGCCTATAATTCACCCCTCCACTTT. The rearrangement uses TRBV2 and TRBJ1-6; TRBD1 is a possible D gene (5 bases). Trimming pared 8 bases from V and 2 bases from J, leaving 10 bases between. Germline loops: CDR1 SNHLY, CDR2 FYNNEI. The CDR3 consists of 14 residues.

Only a few counts were recorded for this clonotype. The chain links TRBV4-1 to TRBJ1-2; D is undetermined. Between the trimmed V and J ends, which lost 1 base and 5 bases, there was a span of 20 bases. This CDR3 comprises 17 residues. Germline-derived CDR1 and CDR2 are MGHRA and YSYEKL. CDR3 DNA sequence: TGCGCCAGCAGCCAAGCGACGGGCGCTCGTGCTGGGTATGGCTACACCTTC. This sequence encodes CASSQATGARAGYGYTF.

The V call is TRBV10-1, the J call TRBJ2-2, with D perhaps TRBD2 (5 bases). Between the trimmed V and J ends, which lost 3 bases and 0 bases, there was a span of 11 bases. The germline V gene encodes CDR1 WNHNN and CDR2 SYGVQD (reference sequence). The CDR3 is made up of 16 amino acids. The CDR3 loop reads CASSDEGDPNTGELFF. The CDR3 DNA reads as TGCGCCAGCAGTGATGAGGGAGACCCGAACACCGGGGAGCTGTTTTTT.

The chain couples TRBV5-1 to TRBJ2-7, with a tentative D call TRBD1 (6 bases). This CDR3 contains 14 residues. Trimming took 1 base from V and 7 from J, leaving 15 bases between them. CDR1 and CDR2 (germline): SGHRS, YFSETQ. The CDR3 nucleotides read TGCGCCAGCAGCTTGCCGACAGGAGCGGAAGAGCAGTACTTC. It encodes CASSLPTGAEEQYF. Variable domain in full (rest from reference TRBV5-1 and TRBJ2-7): KAGVTQTPRYLIKTRGQQVTLSCSPISGHRSVSWYQQTPGQGLQFLFEYFSETQRNKGNFPGRFSGRQFSNSRSEMNVSTLELGDSALYLCASSLPTGAEEQYFGPGTRLTVT.

The chain recombines TRBV15 with TRBJ2-5, with D perhaps TRBD1 (6 bases). Germline V gene sequence: CDR1 LNHNV, CDR2 YYDKDF (reference sequence). The germline V and J ends were trimmed by 0 bases and 7 bases, with 18 bases remaining between them. The CDR3 consists of 16 residues. CDR3 DNA sequence: TGTGCCACCAGCAGAGATTACGGACAGCCCTTAGGGACCCAGTACTTC. Its protein product is CATSRDYGQPLGTQYF. Supplemented by reference TRBV15 and TRBJ2-5, the full variable domain reads DAMVIQNPRYQVTQFGKPVTLSCSQTLNHNVMYWYQQKSSQAPKLLFHYYDKDFNNEADTPDNFQSRRPNTSFCFLDIRSPGLGDTAMYLCATSRDYGQPLGTQYFGPGTRLLVL.

The V and J genes are TRBV6-6 and TRBJ2-1; D gene unclear. The J call may be faulty, since TRBJ2-5 better matches the DNA end. The CDR3 spans 13 residues. The V gene's germline CDR1 is MNHNY and CDR2 SVGAGI (reference sequence). The CDR3 sequence: CASSYSLIETQYF. The DNA for the CDR3 is TGTGCCAGCAGTTACTCTTTAATCGAGACCCAGTACTTC.

The rearrangement uses TRBV28 and TRBJ2-7; TRBD2 agrees at 10 bases. Germline assignment: CDR1 MDHEN and CDR2 SYDVKM. The CDR3 totals 15 residues. V gave up 5 bases and J gave up 6 bases; unmatched junction bases: 10. The CDR3: CASSQAGGPRSEQYF. DNA for the CDR3: TGTGCCAGCAGTCAAGCGGGAGGGCCGAGAAGCGAGCAGTACTTC.

The CDR3 bases are TGTGCCGGGTTCAAATCGGCAGGGGGTGGAGGCTACACCTTC. It translates to CAGFKSAGGGGYTF. V usage is TRBV6-6 and J usage is TRBJ1-2; 7 nucleotides match TRBD1. Germline CDR1 reads MNHNY; CDR2 reads SVGAGI (reference sequence). The CDR3 runs 14 residues. Losses at the gene ends were 11 bases for V and 8 bases for J; bases not matched to a gene: 17.

This clonotype was counted only a few times. J is TRBJ2-1 and V is TRBV21-1. The J call may be wrong; the DNA end is better matched by TRBJ2-5. TRBV21-1 is deemed a pseudogene. This CDR3 region has 15 residues. This chain's CDR3 is CASSKFGSLQETQYF. Here the CDR3 DNA reads TGTGCCAGCAGCAAATTCGGCAGTCTCCAAGAGACCCAGTACTTC.